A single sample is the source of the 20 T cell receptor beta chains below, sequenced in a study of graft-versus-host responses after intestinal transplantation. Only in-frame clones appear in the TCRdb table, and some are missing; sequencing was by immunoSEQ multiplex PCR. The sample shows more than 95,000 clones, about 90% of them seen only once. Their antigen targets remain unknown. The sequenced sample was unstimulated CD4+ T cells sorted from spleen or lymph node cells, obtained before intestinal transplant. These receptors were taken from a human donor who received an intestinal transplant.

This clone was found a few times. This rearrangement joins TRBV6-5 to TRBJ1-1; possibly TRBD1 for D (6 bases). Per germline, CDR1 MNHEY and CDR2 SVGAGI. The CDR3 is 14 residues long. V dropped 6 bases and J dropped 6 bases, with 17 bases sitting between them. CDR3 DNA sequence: TGTGCCAGCAGGCCCAGAAACAGGGAAGCTGAAGCTTTCTTT. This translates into CASRPRNREAEAFF.

The CDR3 coding sequence is TGTGCCTGGAGTCAGGGTGTCTCTGGGGCCAACGTCCTGACTTTC. This codes for CAWSQGVSGANVLTF. The rearrangement links TRBV30 to TRBJ2-6; TRBD1 is a possible D gene (5 bases). V was shortened by 2 bases and J by 0 bases, with 8 bases between the two germline ends. Germline V gene lookup returns CDR1 GTSNPN and CDR2 SVGIG (reference sequence). The CDR3 length is 15 residues.

CDR3 residues: CASSYGGSYNEQFF. For the CDR3, the DNA is TGTGCCAGCAGTTACGGGGGCAGCTACAATGAGCAGTTCTTC. V usage is TRBV6-5 and J usage is TRBJ2-1, with a weak D call TRBD1 (6 bases). Germline V lookup: CDR1 MNHEY, CDR2 SVGAGI. V gave up 2 bases and J gave up 3 bases, with 8 bases separating them. CDR3 length: 14 residues.

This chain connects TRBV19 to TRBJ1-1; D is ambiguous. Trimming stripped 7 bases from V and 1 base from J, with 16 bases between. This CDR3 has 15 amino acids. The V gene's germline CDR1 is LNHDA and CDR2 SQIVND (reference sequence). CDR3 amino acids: CASKPWKGSNTEAFF. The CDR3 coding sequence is TGTGCCAGTAAACCATGGAAGGGATCGAACACTGAAGCTTTCTTT.

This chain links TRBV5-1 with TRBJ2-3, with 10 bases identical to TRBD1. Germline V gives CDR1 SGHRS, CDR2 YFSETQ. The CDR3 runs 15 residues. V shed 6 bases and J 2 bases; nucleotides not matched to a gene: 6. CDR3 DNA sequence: TGCGCCAGCACACCGGGACAGGGGTACACAGATACGCAGTATTTT. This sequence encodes CASTPGQGYTDTQYF.

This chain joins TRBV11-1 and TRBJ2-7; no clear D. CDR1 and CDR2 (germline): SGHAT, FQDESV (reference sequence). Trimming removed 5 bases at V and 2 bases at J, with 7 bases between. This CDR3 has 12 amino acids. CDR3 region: CASSQGPYEQYF. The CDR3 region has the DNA TGTGCCAGCAGCCAAGGTCCCTACGAGCAGTACTTC.

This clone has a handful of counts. CDR3 sequence reads: CASSGTSGKTYEQYF. DNA for the CDR3: TGTGCCAGCAGTGGGACTAGCGGGAAGACCTACGAGCAGTACTTC. The rearrangement links TRBV2 to TRBJ2-7, with 12 bases identical to TRBD2. The germline CDR1 and CDR2 sequences are SNHLY and FYNNEI. The CDR3 sequence is 15 residues long. With 4 bases clipped from V and 2 bases from J, the junction kept 3 bases outside the gene matches.

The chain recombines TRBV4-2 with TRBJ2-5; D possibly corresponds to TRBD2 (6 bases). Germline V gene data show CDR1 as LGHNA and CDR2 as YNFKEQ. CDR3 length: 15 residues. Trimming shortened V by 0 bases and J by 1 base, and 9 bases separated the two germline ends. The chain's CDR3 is CASSQDGDFQETQYF. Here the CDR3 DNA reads TGTGCCAGCAGCCAAGATGGGGACTTCCAAGAGACCCAGTACTTC.

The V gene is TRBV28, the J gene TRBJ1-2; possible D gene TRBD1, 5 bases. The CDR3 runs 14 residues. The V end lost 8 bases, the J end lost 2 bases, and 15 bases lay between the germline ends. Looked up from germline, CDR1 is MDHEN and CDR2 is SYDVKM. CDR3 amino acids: CASVAGPYNYGYTF. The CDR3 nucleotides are TGTGCCAGCGTCGCGGGGCCATACAACTATGGCTACACCTTC.

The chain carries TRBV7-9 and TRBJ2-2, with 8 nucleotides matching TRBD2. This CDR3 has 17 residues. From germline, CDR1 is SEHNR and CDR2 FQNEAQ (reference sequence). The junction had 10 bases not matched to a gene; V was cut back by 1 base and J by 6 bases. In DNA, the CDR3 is TGTGCCAGCAGCTTAGAAAGACTAGCGAGAGGGGCCGGGGAGCTGTTTTTT. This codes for CASSLERLARGAGELFF. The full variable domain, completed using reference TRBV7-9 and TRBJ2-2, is DTGVSQNPRHKITKRGQNVTFRCDPISEHNRLYWYRQTLGQGPEFLTYFQNEAQLEKSRLLSDRFSAERPKGSFSTLEIQRTEQGDSAMYLCASSLERLARGAGELFFGEGSRLTVL.

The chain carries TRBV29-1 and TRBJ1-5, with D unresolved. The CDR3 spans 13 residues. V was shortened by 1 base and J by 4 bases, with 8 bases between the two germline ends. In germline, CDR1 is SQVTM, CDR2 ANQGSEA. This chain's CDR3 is CSVEVDRNQPQHF. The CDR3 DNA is TGCAGCGTTGAAGTCGATAGGAATCAGCCCCAGCATTTT.

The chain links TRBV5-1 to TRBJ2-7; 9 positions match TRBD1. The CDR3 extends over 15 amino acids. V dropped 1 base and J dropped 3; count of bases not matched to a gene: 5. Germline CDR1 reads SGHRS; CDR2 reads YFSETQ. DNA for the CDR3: TGCGCCAGCAGCTTGTCGGGACAGGGCGACTACGAGCAGTACTTC. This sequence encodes CASSLSGQGDYEQYF.

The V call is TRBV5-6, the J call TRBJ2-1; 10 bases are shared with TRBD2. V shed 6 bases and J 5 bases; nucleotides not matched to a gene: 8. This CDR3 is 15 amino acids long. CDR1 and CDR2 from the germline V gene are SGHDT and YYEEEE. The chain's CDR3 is CASTPLAGVHNEQFF. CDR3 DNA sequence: TGTGCCAGCACCCCTCTAGCGGGGGTACACAATGAGCAGTTCTTC.

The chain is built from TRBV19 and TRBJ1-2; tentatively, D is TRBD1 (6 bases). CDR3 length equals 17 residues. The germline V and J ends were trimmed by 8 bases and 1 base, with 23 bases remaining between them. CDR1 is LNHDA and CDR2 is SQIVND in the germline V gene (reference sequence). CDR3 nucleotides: TGTGCCAGTTATACCGCCTCCGTGGGGGCTATTAACTATGGCTACACCTTC. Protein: CASYTASVGAINYGYTF.

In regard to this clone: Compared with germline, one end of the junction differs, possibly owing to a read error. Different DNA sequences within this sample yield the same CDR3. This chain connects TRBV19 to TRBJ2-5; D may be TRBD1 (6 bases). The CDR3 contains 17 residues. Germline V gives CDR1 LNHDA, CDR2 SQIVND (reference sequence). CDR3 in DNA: TGTGCCAGTAGTTCAATCCTCAGGGCCCCGGGACAAGAAACCCAGTACTTC. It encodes CASSSILRAPGQETQYF.

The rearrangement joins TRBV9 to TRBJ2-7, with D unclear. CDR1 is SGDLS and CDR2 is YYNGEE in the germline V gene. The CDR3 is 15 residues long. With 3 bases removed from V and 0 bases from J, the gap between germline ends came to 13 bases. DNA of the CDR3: TGTGCCAGCAGCGCACGAGATACGAGCTCCTACGAGCAGTACTTC. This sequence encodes CASSARDTSSYEQYF.

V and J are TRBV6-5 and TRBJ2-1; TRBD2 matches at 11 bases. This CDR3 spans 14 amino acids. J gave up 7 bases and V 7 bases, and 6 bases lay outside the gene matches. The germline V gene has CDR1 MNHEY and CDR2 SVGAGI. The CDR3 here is CASKRGLAANEQFF. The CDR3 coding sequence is TGTGCCAGCAAACGGGGACTAGCGGCAAATGAGCAGTTCTTC.

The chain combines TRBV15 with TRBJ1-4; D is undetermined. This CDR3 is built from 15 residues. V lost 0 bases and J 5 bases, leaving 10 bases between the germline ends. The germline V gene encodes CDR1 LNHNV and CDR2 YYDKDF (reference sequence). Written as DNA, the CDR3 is TGTGCCACCAGCAGAGATCGGGTCACAAATGAAAAACTGTTTTTT. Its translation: CATSRDRVTNEKLFF. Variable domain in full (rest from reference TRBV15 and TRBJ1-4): DAMVIQNPRYQVTQFGKPVTLSCSQTLNHNVMYWYQQKSSQAPKLLFHYYDKDFNNEADTPDNFQSRRPNTSFCFLDIRSPGLGDTAMYLCATSRDRVTNEKLFFGSGTQLSVL.

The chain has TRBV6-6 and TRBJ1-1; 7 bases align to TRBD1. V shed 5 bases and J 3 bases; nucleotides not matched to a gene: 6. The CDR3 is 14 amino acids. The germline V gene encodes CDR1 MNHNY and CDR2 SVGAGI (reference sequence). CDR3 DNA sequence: TGTGCCAGCAGTCTACAGGGGTCCGACACTGAAGCTTTCTTT. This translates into CASSLQGSDTEAFF.

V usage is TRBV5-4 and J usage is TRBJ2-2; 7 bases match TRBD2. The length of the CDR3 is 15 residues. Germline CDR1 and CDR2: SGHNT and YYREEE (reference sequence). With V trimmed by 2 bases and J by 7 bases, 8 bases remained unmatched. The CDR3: CASSLAGSMIGELFF. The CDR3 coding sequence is TGTGCCAGCAGCTTAGCGGGATCGATGATCGGGGAGCTGTTTTTT.